The clone carrying this TCR beta chain was found a few times. Lactation, pregnancy, uncontrolled infections and other autoimmune diseases were all grounds for excluding patients. Establishment of the diagnosis relied upon clinical symptoms, serum thyroxine, TRAb, thyroid ultrasound and orbital computed tomography. V was cut by 0 bases and J by 3 bases, with 12 bases left in between. The CDR3 is 14 amino acids. Germline V gene data show CDR1 as DFQATT and CDR2 as SNEGSKA (reference sequence). The data belong to a study of Graves' ophthalmopathy and Graves' hyperthyroidism. Across the whole study: Pretreatment peripheral blood was obtained at initial diagnosis.

Scientists amplified the TCR beta CDR3 regions from RNA transcripts. RT-PCR was first run with HTBI primers, then multiplex PCR in a second round. One entry per CDR3 protein results from TCRdb running MiXCR on the multiplex PCR reads. The sample shows 600,000 to 700,000 distinct CDR3 sequences, roughly 41% of them seen only once. The chain has TRBV20-1 and TRBJ2-7, with a tentative D call TRBD1 (6 bases). The source is an adult man with Graves' ophthalmopathy. Sequencing was done on a sample of peripheral blood. The DNA for the CDR3 is TGCAGTGCTAGAGACCGGGACATGGGCTACGAGCAGTACTTC. Amino acids: CSARDRDMGYEQYF.